Below are 10 T cell receptor beta chains sequenced from a single sample in a study of chemoradiotherapy in HPV16-positive cancers. Only in-frame clones appear in the TCRdb table, and some are missing; sequencing was by immunoSEQ multiplex PCR. The repertoire holds approximately 13,000 clones, with under 85% as singletons. The specimen was taken from a patient who underwent chemoradiotherapy. The source is a human donor with HPV-associated anogenital cancer.

The chain recombines TRBV7-2 with TRBJ2-2, with 10 bases aligning to TRBD2. Germline V lookup: CDR1 SGHTA, CDR2 FQGNSA. V lost 2 bases and J lost 1; bases outside the gene matches: 4. CDR3 length: 17 amino acids. The CDR3 region has the DNA TGTGCCAGCAGCTTACAAACTAGCGGGAAGAACACCGGGGAGCTGTTTTTT. This codes for CASSLQTSGKNTGELFF.

This sequence joins TRBV10-3 and TRBJ1-2; D remains ambiguous. Trimming stripped 0 bases from V and 2 bases from J, with 10 bases between. Germline values: CDR1 ENHRY, CDR2 SYGVKD. The CDR3 length is 15 residues. CDR3: CAISESSSQNYGYTF. The CDR3 DNA reads as TGTGCCATCAGTGAGTCCTCCTCCCAGAACTATGGCTACACCTTC.

The chain has TRBV27 and TRBJ2-7; 7 bases line up with TRBD2. CDR1 is MNHEY and CDR2 is SMNVEV in the germline V gene (reference sequence). The CDR3 sequence is 17 residues long. The V and J ends lost 8 bases and 3 bases, in that order; junction bases with no gene match: 19. The CDR3 loop is CASARPGEGMDHYEQYF. The DNA for the CDR3 is TGTGCCAGCGCGCGCCCCGGGGAGGGTATGGATCACTACGAGCAGTACTTC.

The V and J genes are TRBV11-2 and TRBJ2-7, with D perhaps given as TRBD1 or TRBD2 (5 bases each). CDR3 size: 16 residues. Looked up from germline, CDR1 is SGHAT and CDR2 is FQNNGV. Trimming left V 3 bases short and J 0 bases short, with 15 bases between. CDR3 in amino acids: CASSFLFGDDSYEQYF. CDR3 nucleotide sequence: TGTGCCAGCAGCTTCCTCTTTGGGGACGACTCCTACGAGCAGTACTTC.

A few counts support this clone. The V and J genes are TRBV19 and TRBJ1-4; D is unresolved. V lost 3 bases and J lost 3, with 11 bases in between. CDR1 and CDR2 from the germline V gene are LNHDA and SQIVND (reference sequence). This CDR3 comprises 15 residues. This chain's CDR3 is CASSIMGTANEKLFF. CDR3 nucleotide sequence: TGTGCCAGTAGTATCATGGGTACAGCTAATGAAAAACTGTTTTTT.

The chain recombines TRBV7-9 with TRBJ2-5; either TRBD1 or TRBD2 may fit D (5 bases each). Germline-derived CDR1 and CDR2 are SEHNR and FQNEAQ (reference sequence). Trimming removed 2 bases at V and 2 bases at J, with 9 bases between. The CDR3 loop spans 14 amino acids. The CDR3 loop reads CASSLLWGQETQYF. CDR3 DNA: TGTGCCAGCAGCTTACTCTGGGGGCAAGAGACCCAGTACTTC.

The V call is TRBV5-1, the J call TRBJ1-3; D is ambiguous. The CDR3 sequence is 15 residues long. Trimming stripped 5 bases from V and 4 bases from J, with 16 bases between. Germline CDR1 SGHRS, CDR2 YFSETQ. CDR3 loop: CASSRDLRRGNTIYF. Written as DNA, the CDR3 is TGCGCCAGCAGTCGCGACCTTCGGAGAGGAAACACCATATATTTT.

The chain combines TRBV4-1 with TRBJ2-3; 9 nucleotides match TRBD1. The germline V gene has CDR1 MGHRA and CDR2 YSYEKL. The junction had 10 bases not matched to a gene; V was cut back by 1 base and J by 5 bases. This CDR3 spans 17 amino acids. The CDR3 reads CASSQGTWDRVGDTQYF. In nucleotides, the CDR3 is TGCGCCAGCAGCCAAGGAACGTGGGACAGGGTGGGAGATACGCAGTATTTT.

The chain couples TRBV7-3 to TRBJ2-2, with unresolved D. The CDR3 has 14 amino acids. Germline-derived CDR1 and CDR2 are SGHTA and FQGTGA. The ends were cut back, 5 bases at V and 4 bases at J, with 11 bases in the middle. In DNA, the CDR3 is TGTGCCAGCAGCGACACGGATATCACCGGGGAGCTGTTTTTT. It is translated as CASSDTDITGELFF.

This chain links TRBV5-1 with TRBJ2-1; tentative D call: TRBD2 (5 bases). The germline gives CDR1 SGHRS, CDR2 YFSETQ. Deletions cut 0 bases from V and 13 bases from J, with 20 bases between. This CDR3 spans 15 amino acids. The CDR3 DNA is TGCGCCAGCAGCTTGGGGTGGTCGGAGAAGCCGGGACAGTTCTTC. Translating gives CASSLGWSEKPGQFF.